One sample yielded the 19 T cell receptor beta chains listed below, sequenced in a study of control samples from healthy donors and cancer patients. Generated by immunoSEQ multiplex PCR, the TCRdb table keeps only in-frame clones and is missing some. This table holds under 200,000 clones, under 96% found once. The specimen sequenced was blood. These receptors were obtained from a woman in her twenties or thirties in good health.

The V and J genes are TRBV10-2 and TRBJ1-1, with 7 bases identical to TRBD1. This CDR3 region has 13 residues. Germline CDR1 is WSHSY and CDR2 is SAAADI. V lost 11 bases, J lost 0 bases, and 6 bases stayed unmatched. The CDR3 DNA is TGCGCCGGACGACAGGGCTTGAACACTGAAGCTTTCTTT. Translated, it gives CAGRQGLNTEAFF.

The chain combines TRBV28 with TRBJ2-7, with TRBD1 as a possible D gene (5 bases). This CDR3 has 13 residues. Trimming shortened V by 3 bases and J by 2 bases, and 8 bases separated the two germline ends. CDR1 and CDR2 (germline): MDHEN, SYDVKM. CDR3 amino acids: CASSLAGPYEQYF. The CDR3 DNA reads TGTGCCAGCAGTTTGGCAGGGCCCTACGAGCAGTACTTC.

The CDR3: CASSGLGEKLFF. For the CDR3, the DNA is TGCGCCAGCAGCGGTCTCGGCGAAAAACTGTTTTTT. The V and J genes are TRBV5-1 and TRBJ1-4; D remains ambiguous. Per the germline V gene, CDR1 is SGHRS and CDR2 is YFSETQ. The CDR3 length is 12 residues. The V end lost 4 bases, the J end lost 8 bases, and 9 bases lay between the germline ends.

This clone was picked up a small number of times. The V gene is TRBV18, the J gene TRBJ2-7; TRBD1 matches 9 bases. V lost 6 bases and J lost 3; bases outside the gene matches: 9. Germline lookup yields CDR1 KGHSH and CDR2 LQKENI. The CDR3 has 15 amino acids. CDR3 amino acids: CASSQFPGQGYEQYF. As DNA, the CDR3 is TGTGCCAGCTCGCAGTTTCCGGGACAGGGCTACGAGCAGTACTTC.

This clone occurred once. The chain combines TRBV4-1 with TRBJ2-3; perhaps TRBD2 as D (6 bases). This CDR3 comprises 15 residues. Germline V gene lookup returns CDR1 MGHRA and CDR2 YSYEKL. Between the trimmed V and J ends, which lost 2 bases and 0 bases, there was a span of 9 bases. The CDR3 sequence is CASSQRRESTDTQYF. The CDR3 DNA reads as TGCGCCAGCAGCCAAAGGAGGGAAAGCACAGATACGCAGTATTTT.

The rearrangement joins TRBV5-4 to TRBJ2-3, with D unclear. The CDR3 loop spans 12 amino acids. Per the germline V gene, CDR1 is SGHNT and CDR2 is YYREEE (reference sequence). Between the trimmed V and J ends, which lost 4 bases and 0 bases, there was a span of 3 bases. For the CDR3, the DNA is TGTGCCAGCAGCACCAGCACAGATACGCAGTATTTT. The encoded protein is CASSTSTDTQYF.

The gene calls are TRBV27 and TRBJ1-4; possible D gene TRBD1, 5 bases. This CDR3 has 13 residues. Per the germline V gene, CDR1 is MNHEY and CDR2 is SMNVEV (reference sequence). Trimming shortened V by 5 bases and J by 8 bases, and 12 bases separated the two germline ends. CDR3 in amino acids: CASSGGWGEKLFF. The CDR3 DNA reads TGTGCCAGCAGTGGAGGGTGGGGGGAAAAACTGTTTTTT.

This clone was found once. V usage is TRBV6-5 and J usage is TRBJ2-7; tentatively, D is TRBD2 (6 bases). CDR1 is MNHEY and CDR2 is SVGAGI in the germline V gene. This CDR3 is built from 12 residues. Trimming stripped 10 bases from V and 3 bases from J, with 13 bases between. DNA for the CDR3: TGTGCCACCTCGGGACTCGGCTACGAGCAGTACTTC. The encoded protein is CATSGLGYEQYF.

The chain links TRBV6-5 to TRBJ1-4; no clear D. CDR1 MNHEY and CDR2 SVGAGI come from the germline V gene. The CDR3 has 14 amino acids. V lost 8 bases and J 2 bases, leaving 12 bases between the germline ends. The CDR3 sequence is CASADMDTNEKLFF. The CDR3 bases are TGTGCCAGCGCCGACATGGACACTAATGAAAAACTGTTTTTT.

This clone was found once. V usage is TRBV5-1 and J usage is TRBJ2-3; D assignment may be TRBD1 or TRBD2 (5 bases each). In germline, CDR1 is SGHRS, CDR2 YFSETQ. The germline V and J ends were trimmed by 4 bases and 4 bases, with 16 bases remaining between them. This CDR3 has 15 amino acids. The CDR3 here is CASSLDVRDPDTQYF. The CDR3 DNA sequence: TGCGCCAGCAGCCTGGACGTCAGGGACCCAGATACGCAGTATTTT. The full variable domain, with the rest looked up from reference TRBV5-1 and TRBJ2-3, is KAGVTQTPRYLIKTRGQQVTLSCSPISGHRSVSWYQQTPGQGLQFLFEYFSETQRNKGNFPGRFSGRQFSNSRSEMNVSTLELGDSALYLCASSLDVRDPDTQYFGPGTRLTVL.

The V call is TRBV21-1, the J call TRBJ1-6. TRBV21-1 counts as a pseudogene. The CDR3 sequence is 17 residues long. The CDR3 here is CASSKTHWTTADSPLHF. As DNA, the CDR3 is TGTGCCAGCAGCAAAACCCACTGGACTACAGCTGACTCACCCCTCCACTTT.

This chain joins TRBV12-3 or TRBV12-4 and TRBJ2-3; TRBD1 or TRBD2 may be the D gene (7 bases each). V lost 7 bases and J lost 9, with 14 bases in between. This CDR3 is 12 amino acids long. The CDR3 reads CASIRQGGTQYF. The DNA of the CDR3 is TGTGCCAGCATCCGACAGGGAGGGACGCAGTATTTT.

CDR3 bases: TGTGCCAGCAGTTATGGCCTAGCGGGAGAGACCGGGGAGCTGTTTTTT. As protein: CASSYGLAGETGELFF. The chain recombines TRBV6-5 with TRBJ2-2, with TRBD2 matching over 10 bases. CDR1 is MNHEY, CDR2 SVGAGI, per germline. The CDR3 totals 16 residues. The ends lost 3 bases at V and 5 bases at J; junction bases unmatched: 6.

The chain carries TRBV9 and TRBJ2-6; D might be TRBD1 (5 bases). This CDR3 has 16 amino acids. Between the trimmed V and J ends, which lost 1 base and 1 base, there was a span of 9 bases. The germline V gene encodes CDR1 SGDLS and CDR2 YYNGEE. Here the CDR3 DNA reads TGTGCCAGCAGCGTAATCGCAGGGTCTGGGGCCAACGTCCTGACTTTC. It yields the protein CASSVIAGSGANVLTF.

CDR3 DNA sequence: TGTGCCAGCAGTTCTACCGGGACTTTTAGCACAGATACGCAGTATTTT. Protein: CASSSTGTFSTDTQYF. This chain uses TRBV28 with TRBJ2-3; the D gene is possibly TRBD2 (6 bases). Germline V CDR1 and CDR2: MDHEN, SYDVKM. This CDR3 is built from 16 residues. The germline V and J ends were trimmed by 4 bases and 0 bases, with 14 bases remaining between them.

V usage is TRBV6-5 and J usage is TRBJ2-2; D not resolved. Trimming took 6 bases from V and 7 from J, leaving 12 bases between them. CDR3 length: 13 residues. Looked up from germline, CDR1 is MNHEY and CDR2 is SVGAGI. The CDR3 coding sequence is TGTGCCAGCAGCCGAGGAGTCATCGGGGAGCTGTTTTTT. Translated: CASSRGVIGELFF.

The chain uses TRBV18 and TRBJ1-4, with 8 bases matching TRBD1. The CDR3 contains 19 residues. The germline gives CDR1 KGHSH, CDR2 LQKENI. After removal of 1 base from V and 8 bases from J, the junction contained 18 bases not matched to a gene. The CDR3 region has the DNA TGTGCCAGCTCACCACAAGTATCAGGGGGCGACGGGACTGAGGAAAAACTGTTTTTT. Residues: CASSPQVSGGDGTEEKLFF.

This sequence joins TRBV14 and TRBJ2-2; D uncertain. Germline V gene lookup returns CDR1 SGHDN and CDR2 FVKESK. The CDR3 is 15 amino acids. V lost 1 base to trimming and J lost 0 bases, with 6 bases between them. The CDR3 spells CASSQGATNTGELFF. CDR3 in DNA: TGTGCCAGCAGCCAAGGGGCTACGAACACCGGGGAGCTGTTTTTT.

The rearrangement uses TRBV5-1 and TRBJ2-1; D is possibly TRBD1 or TRBD2 (5 bases each). V dropped 4 bases and J dropped 3 bases, with 17 bases sitting between them. The CDR3 spans 16 residues. Germline values: CDR1 SGHRS, CDR2 YFSETQ. The CDR3 DNA sequence: TGCGCCAGCAGCACACTGGGGACGCAGGGCTACAATGAGCAGTTCTTC. This codes for CASSTLGTQGYNEQFF.